This TCR beta chain derives from a study of blood T cell repertoires in COVID-19. Study at large: Samples came from the United States, Italy and Spain, spanning acute and convalescent COVID-19. T cells, B-cell-depleted T cells, or PBMCs supplied cDNA or gDNA.

The germline gives CDR1 SGHAT, CDR2 FQNNGV. The V end was cut by 2 bases, the J end by 5 bases, with 6 bases between. The length of the CDR3 is 13 residues. Per the original methods: Quantification of nucleated cells was approximated via reference gene primer amplification. The table came from immunoSEQ multiplex PCR; TCRdb's copy has only in-frame clones and leaves some out. The V and J calls and the clone size are those of that table, but D and trimming were determined from the DNA. The table shows over 75,000 clones, with roughly 90% occurring only once. The chain is built from TRBV11-2 and TRBJ1-4; no reliable D call. The TCR was taken from a human donor with active COVID-19. The donor label of this sample is uncertain. Source material: peripheral blood. This chain's CDR3 is CASSLSGNEKLFF. The CDR3 DNA reads as TGTGCCAGCAGCTTATCGGGGAATGAAAAACTGTTTTTT.